This TCR beta chain stems from a study of OX40 agonist ivuxolimab in advanced cancers. About the investigation overall: The costimulatory receptor OX40 (CD134) was targeted by ivuxolimab, a fully human IgG2 agonistic monoclonal antibody. Of the approximately 50 patients in dose escalation, about 20 had hepatocellular carcinoma, about 15 had melanoma, 9 had renal cell carcinoma and 9 had head and neck cancer. In the dose-escalation cohort, 82.7% of patients were male, and the mean age was 60 years with a range of about 20 to 90. Partial responses occurred in three dose-escalation patients: two with cutaneous melanoma and one with hepatocellular carcinoma. The monotherapy dose-escalation portion (N ≈ 52 patients) of the phase I ivuxolimab trial is reported in the paper. Prior anti-PD-1, anti-PD-L1 or anti-CTLA-4 therapy was permitted, and about 40% of dose-escalation patients had received checkpoint inhibitors. Intravenous ivuxolimab was administered to patients every 2 weeks at six dose levels: 0.01, 0.1, 0.3, 1.5, 3 and 10 mg/kg. The purpose of peripheral TCRbeta sequencing was to test whether ivuxolimab changed TCR sequence diversity and led to clonal T-cell expansion. Results the study describes overall, beyond this receptor: At doses from 0.1 to 3.0 mg/kg, clonal expansion was seen in both CD4+ and CD8+ blood T cells between baseline and week 6. Low levels of normalized T-cell clonal expansion were also seen in some patients who did not respond. The antigen specificity of the clonally expanded peripheral T cells was not determined. After ivuxolimab, CD8+ T cells had more expanded clones than CD4+ T cells on average. Partial responders in the 0.1-3.0 mg/kg groups had among the lowest normalized peripheral clonal expansion, especially among CD8+ T cells.

The trial excluded patients who had a history of autoimmune disease or who were on systemic immunosuppression. Peripheral blood for TCR sequencing was drawn from every dose cohort at baseline, at cycle 4 day 1 and at cycle 7 day 1. Samples came from an open-label, multicenter, first-in-human phase I dose-escalation trial of ivuxolimab. Adults with locally advanced or metastatic head and neck squamous cell, hepatocellular, melanoma or renal cell carcinoma were enrolled in the trial. Before TCR sequencing, CD4+ and CD8+ T cells were separately sorted from peripheral blood. For sequencing of the TCRbeta CDR3 region, genomic DNA was extracted from the sorted cells. TCRbeta CDR3 regions were sequenced using the immunoSEQ Assay. TCRdb limited this immuneACCESS table to in-frame rearrangements with V and J called. A share of clones is missing; checked studies link under half to unresolved V genes, and the rest is unexplained. The sample table contains about 44,000 clones; only one count was recorded for roughly nine tenths of them. In total, the top ten clones hold under 30% of the sample.

Turning to this clone: Its recognized antigen is unknown. The input lacks base qualities; no much larger clone sits a single base away.

The CDR3 spans 13 residues, from the cysteine through the phenylalanine. The sequence is cut down to CDR3 DNA, 39 bases in frame from base 1. Based on the germline V gene, the CDR1 and CDR2 sequences are SQVTM and ANQGSEA. V and J lose 4 bases and 8 bases, and a span of 17 bases separates them. The source material was CD4+ or CD8+ T cells sorted from blood, sampled in a trial of the OX40 agonist ivuxolimab. The sequence was collected from an adult with an advanced solid tumor such as melanoma, head and neck, liver or kidney cancer. The V and J segments used are TRBV29-1 and TRBJ1-2, with a weak D call of TRBD1 (5 bases match). The base sequence is TGCAGCGTTGTTGCGGGGCTGTTTGCAGGCTACACCTTC. This gives the protein CSVVAGLFAGYTF. With the rest looked up from the reference TRBV29-1 and TRBJ1-2 genes rather than sequenced, the full variable domain is SAVISQKPSRDICQRGTSLTIQCQVDSQVTMMFWYRQQPGQSLTLIATANQGSEATYESGFVIDKFPISRPNLTFSTLTVSNMSPEDSSIYLCSVVAGLFAGYTFGSGTRLTVV.